The 30 T cell receptor beta chains reported below all come from one sample, sequenced in a study of CD8+ T cells in alopecia areata. Following extraction, RNA underwent reverse transcription to cDNA, which served as the sequencing template. The assay was immunoSEQ multiplex PCR, and TCRdb's table has in-frame clones only and misses some. Here the sample spans roughly 140,000 clones, about 51% being singletons. Sequenced material: CD4+ T cells sorted from blood, taken at week 0. The receptors were sampled from a human donor with alopecia areata.

This clone was recorded a few times. V and J are TRBV30 and TRBJ1-1; TRBD1 matches 8 bases. The CDR3 contains 14 residues. The ends lost 4 bases at V and 0 bases at J; junction bases unmatched: 4. From germline, CDR1 is GTSNPN and CDR2 SVGIG (reference sequence). The DNA for the CDR3 is TGTGCCTGGACAGGGACAGGCTTGAACACTGAAGCTTTCTTT. Its protein product is CAWTGTGLNTEAFF.

This chain uses TRBV9 with TRBJ2-1; TRBD2 agrees at 9 bases. V was pared by 4 bases and J by 7 bases, with 15 bases of the junction left unmatched. The CDR3 extends over 17 amino acids. Germline V gene lookup returns CDR1 SGDLS and CDR2 YYNGEE. Here the CDR3 reads CASSYLPLAGAGNEQFF. In DNA, the CDR3 is TGTGCCAGCAGCTACCTACCCTTAGCGGGAGCTGGTAATGAGCAGTTCTTC.

The chain links TRBV7-2 to TRBJ2-3, with D perhaps TRBD2 (6 bases). The CDR3 is 15 amino acids. From germline, CDR1 is SGHTA and CDR2 FQGNSA. Deletions cut 2 bases from V and 2 bases from J, with 11 bases between. The CDR3 DNA reads as TGTGCCAGCAGCTTACAGCTGCGGGACACAGATACGCAGTATTTT. This codes for CASSLQLRDTDTQYF.

Here the CDR3 reads CASSLGLNYGYTF. Written as DNA, the CDR3 is TGCGCCAGCAGCTTGGGGCTCAACTATGGCTACACCTTC. The chain employs TRBV5-1 and TRBJ1-2, with D unclear. Trimming left V 0 bases short and J 2 bases short, with 5 bases between. The germline V gene encodes CDR1 SGHRS and CDR2 YFSETQ. The CDR3 consists of 13 residues.

There are a few counts of this clone. Sequence at one end of the junction differs from germline and may be a read error. The chain joins TRBV7-2 to TRBJ2-5; D is perhaps TRBD1 (7 bases). Germline V gene sequence: CDR1 SGHTA, CDR2 FQGNSA. The CDR3 is 15 residues long. CDR3: CAGSRSGGGGETQYF. Written as DNA, the CDR3 is TGTGCCGGCAGCCGGTCCGGAGGAGGGGGCGAGACCCAGTACTTC.

V and J are TRBV25-1 and TRBJ2-5; D remains unclear. This CDR3 spans 14 amino acids. Germline values: CDR1 MGHDK, CDR2 SYGVNS. V lost 2 bases to trimming and J lost 5 bases, with 12 bases between them. CDR3 loop: CASSEGRIGETQYF. The CDR3 DNA is TGTGCCAGCAGTGAAGGTCGGATAGGGGAGACCCAGTACTTC.

This chain uses TRBV11-1 with TRBJ2-6; no clear D gene. The V end was cut by 1 base, the J end by 0 bases, with 1 base between. The CDR3 is 14 residues long. Germline loops: CDR1 SGHAT, CDR2 FQDESV (reference sequence). The CDR3 DNA follows: TGTGCCAGCAGCTTAGGCTCTGGGGCCAACGTCCTGACTTTC. Its translation is CASSLGSGANVLTF.

This clone has at least ten counts. V gene TRBV7-2 combines with J gene TRBJ2-5; D unclear. CDR3 length: 12 residues. Trimming took 4 bases from V and 4 from J, leaving 7 bases between them. Looked up from germline, CDR1 is SGHTA and CDR2 is FQGNSA. As DNA, the CDR3 is TGTGCCAGCAGCTGGAAAGGAGAGACCCAGTACTTC. Protein sequence: CASSWKGETQYF. The whole variable domain, filled in from reference TRBV7-2 and TRBJ2-5, reads GAGVSQSPSNKVTEKGKDVELRCDPISGHTALYWYRQSLGQGLEFLIYFQGNSAPDKSGLPSDRFSAERTGGSVSTLTIQRTQQEDSAVYLCASSWKGETQYFGPGTRLLVL.

The rearrangement joins TRBV5-6 to TRBJ1-2; no clear D gene. The V end lost 2 bases, the J end lost 7 bases, and 15 bases lay between the germline ends. Germline V gives CDR1 SGHDT, CDR2 YYEEEE. The CDR3 has 14 residues. Here the CDR3 reads CASSFIPQPPGYTF. DNA of the CDR3: TGTGCCAGCAGCTTCATCCCCCAGCCCCCTGGCTACACCTTC.

The chain employs TRBV7-6 and TRBJ2-1, with D possibly being TRBD1 or TRBD2 (5 bases each). Germline assignment: CDR1 SGHVS and CDR2 FNYEAQ. The CDR3 consists of 15 residues. V was trimmed by 2 bases and J by 1 base, leaving 9 bases between them. The chain's CDR3 is CASSLWGGSYNEQFF. The DNA for the CDR3 is TGTGCCAGCAGCTTATGGGGCGGGTCCTACAATGAGCAGTTCTTC.

This clone turned up a few times. V and J are TRBV6-6 and TRBJ2-6; the D gene is possibly TRBD1 (6 bases). Germline CDR1 reads MNHNY; CDR2 reads SVGAGI (reference sequence). V shed 5 bases and J shed 4 bases, with 12 bases lying between them. This CDR3 contains 15 residues. CDR3 loop: CASSPSQGGANVLTF. The CDR3 DNA reads TGTGCCAGCAGTCCCAGCCAGGGGGGGGCCAACGTCCTGACTTTC.

This chain links TRBV5-1 with TRBJ2-3, with 8 nucleotides matching TRBD1. V was pared by 0 bases and J by 3 bases, with 3 bases of the junction left unmatched. Germline V gene lookup returns CDR1 SGHRS and CDR2 YFSETQ. The CDR3 is made up of 15 amino acids. Here the CDR3 reads CASSLDRGTTDTQYF. The DNA of the CDR3 is TGCGCCAGCAGCTTGGACAGGGGGACTACAGATACGCAGTATTTT.

This CDR3 reads CASSHGRQNQETQYF. CDR3 coding DNA: TGCGCCAGCAGCCATGGACGACAGAACCAAGAGACCCAGTACTTC. This chain connects TRBV5-1 to TRBJ2-5; D perhaps matches TRBD1 (5 bases). The germline V and J ends were trimmed by 4 bases and 0 bases, with 13 bases remaining between them. In germline, CDR1 is SGHRS, CDR2 YFSETQ. CDR3 size: 15 residues.

The V gene is TRBV27, the J gene TRBJ2-7, with 7 nucleotides matching TRBD1. V lost 5 bases to trimming and J lost 0 bases; unmatched junction nucleotides: 4. CDR3 size: 14 residues. The germline gives CDR1 MNHEY, CDR2 SMNVEV (reference sequence). This CDR3 is CASSLTGLSYEQYF. The CDR3 DNA reads TGTGCCAGCAGTCTGACAGGGCTCTCCTACGAGCAGTACTTC.

This chain uses TRBV10-2 with TRBJ2-7; 11 bases agree with TRBD2. The trim removed 2 bases at V and 3 bases at J, leaving 6 bases unmatched. This CDR3 is built from 16 residues. Germline CDR1 WSHSY, CDR2 SAAADI. This CDR3 is CASSEGLAGLFYEQYF. In nucleotides, the CDR3 is TGCGCCAGCAGTGAGGGACTAGCGGGCCTCTTCTACGAGCAGTACTTC.

The sample holds a few counts of this clone. The same CDR3 is also encoded by other DNA sequences in this sample. V usage is TRBV18 and J usage is TRBJ2-3; D not resolved. Germline values: CDR1 KGHSH, CDR2 LQKENI. The CDR3 covers 12 residues. Trimming shortened V by 3 bases and J by 3 bases, and 4 bases separated the two germline ends. The CDR3 loop reads CASSPRTDTQYF. As DNA, the CDR3 is TGTGCCAGCTCACCTCGGACAGATACGCAGTATTTT.

The rearrangement uses TRBV4-3 and TRBJ2-5; the D call may be TRBD1 or TRBD2 (5 bases each). The better agreement between TRBJ2-7 and the DNA end casts doubt on the J call. The germline V gene encodes CDR1 LGHNA and CDR2 YSLEER. The CDR3 is made up of 15 amino acids. CDR3 coding DNA: TGCGCCAGCAGCCAAGAGCCAGGGACCAACTACGAGCAGTACTTC. Translated, it gives CASSQEPGTNYEQYF.

The chain couples TRBV30 to TRBJ1-3; D uncertain. Germline CDR1 reads GTSNPN; CDR2 reads SVGIG (reference sequence). With 4 bases removed from V and 0 bases from J, the gap between germline ends came to 7 bases. The CDR3 sequence is 13 residues long. CDR3 DNA: TGTGCCTGGATGGGTTACTCTGGAAACACCATATATTTT. Translated: CAWMGYSGNTIYF.

This clone came up a few times. The gene calls are TRBV6-1 and TRBJ2-7, with TRBD2 matching over 12 bases. CDR1 is MNHNS and CDR2 is SASEGT in the germline V gene. The CDR3 sequence is 18 residues long. Unmatched junction bases numbered 12, after V lost 0 bases and J lost 6 bases. The DNA for the CDR3 is TGTGCCAGCAGTGAAGCCGCATGGTACCCGACTAGCGGGGGCGAGCAGTACTTC. Protein product: CASSEAAWYPTSGGEQYF.

On this clone: This CDR3 is also generated by other DNA sequences in the sample. This rearrangement joins TRBV7-2 to TRBJ2-6, with D unclear. The V end lost 2 bases, the J end lost 2 bases, and 7 bases lay between the germline ends. Per germline, CDR1 SGHTA and CDR2 FQGNSA. This CDR3 is built from 15 residues. The chain's CDR3 is CASSLSGAGANVLTF. The CDR3 nucleotides are TGTGCCAGCAGCTTATCCGGAGCTGGGGCCAACGTCCTGACTTTC.

The chain is built from TRBV7-9 and TRBJ2-3; 9 nucleotides align to TRBD2. V lost 7 bases to trimming and J lost 7 bases; unmatched junction nucleotides: 12. Germline V gene lookup returns CDR1 SEHNR and CDR2 FQNEAQ (reference sequence). CDR3 length: 15 residues. The DNA of the CDR3 is TGTGCCAGCACCCTCTCGGCTAGCGGGACGAATACGCAGTATTTT. It translates to CASTLSASGTNTQYF.

The chain has TRBV18 and TRBJ1-2, with no clear D. The CDR3 has 14 residues. V gave up 1 base and J gave up 5 bases, with 11 bases separating them. The germline CDR1 and CDR2 sequences are KGHSH and LQKENI. The CDR3: CASSPQTGKYGYTF. DNA of the CDR3: TGTGCCAGCTCACCACAGACGGGGAAGTATGGCTACACCTTC.

The count of this clone is one. V usage is TRBV30 and J usage is TRBJ2-1; TRBD2 aligns across 7 bases. Germline V lookup: CDR1 GTSNPN, CDR2 SVGIG (reference sequence). J lost 0 bases, V lost 8 bases, and 10 bases had no gene match. The CDR3 runs 15 residues. The CDR3 spells CAGGGAESSYNEQFF. In nucleotides, the CDR3 is TGTGCCGGGGGAGGGGCTGAAAGCTCCTACAATGAGCAGTTCTTC.

This chain connects TRBV20-1 to TRBJ2-5; D gene unclear. The CDR3 loop spans 10 amino acids. Per the germline V gene, CDR1 is DFQATT and CDR2 is SNEGSKA (reference sequence). V lost 4 bases and J 7 bases, leaving 7 bases between the germline ends. The CDR3: CSATGLTQYF. Here the CDR3 DNA reads TGCAGTGCTACCGGCCTGACCCAGTACTTC.

The chain uses TRBV30 and TRBJ1-3; D remains ambiguous. The germline gives CDR1 GTSNPN, CDR2 SVGIG (reference sequence). The CDR3 is made up of 15 amino acids. Between the trimmed V and J ends, which lost 3 bases and 1 base, there was a span of 13 bases. The CDR3 DNA is TGTGCCTGGAGGAGCCTCGGGCAGTCTGGAAACACCATATATTTT. Its protein product is CAWRSLGQSGNTIYF.

The rearrangement links TRBV29-1 to TRBJ2-5; TRBD1 or TRBD2 may be the D gene (5 bases each). With 7 bases removed from V and 5 bases from J, the gap between germline ends came to 17 bases. The CDR3 contains 13 residues. Per the germline V gene, CDR1 is SQVTM and CDR2 is ANQGSEA. The DNA of the CDR3 is TGCAGCGGATTTGGCTGGGGCGGGGAGACCCAGTACTTC. Its protein is CSGFGWGGETQYF.

The rearrangement joins TRBV5-1 to TRBJ2-1; 8 nucleotides agree with TRBD1. The germline V gene has CDR1 SGHRS and CDR2 YFSETQ. CDR3 size: 15 residues. V was pared by 0 bases and J by 4 bases, with 3 bases of the junction left unmatched. CDR3 nucleotide sequence: TGCGCCAGCAGCTTGGACGGACAGGGATACAATGAGCAGTTCTTC. Translating gives CASSLDGQGYNEQFF.

This clone was seen a few times. The V and J genes are TRBV6-4 and TRBJ2-3; the D gene could be TRBD1 or TRBD2 (5 bases each). Trimming removed 0 bases from V and 2 bases from J, with 9 bases in between. Germline lookup yields CDR1 MRHNA and CDR2 SNTAGT. The CDR3 consists of 15 residues. The CDR3 spells CASSDSEGPTDTQYF. In DNA, the CDR3 is TGTGCCAGCAGTGACTCTGAGGGACCCACAGATACGCAGTATTTT.

There are a few counts of this clone. The V gene is TRBV27, the J gene TRBJ2-7, with a tentative D call TRBD2 (5 bases). Between the trimmed V and J ends, which lost 5 bases and 2 bases, there was a span of 16 bases. This CDR3 has 15 residues. CDR1 MNHEY and CDR2 SMNVEV come from the germline V gene (reference sequence). The CDR3 DNA reads TGTGCCAGCAGTAATGGACTTCCGGGCCCCTACGAGCAGTACTTC. Its protein product is CASSNGLPGPYEQYF.

The rearrangement links TRBV5-1 to TRBJ2-7; D not certain. CDR1 and CDR2 (germline): SGHRS, YFSETQ. The CDR3 sequence is 14 residues long. The germline V and J ends were trimmed by 0 bases and 6 bases, with 13 bases remaining between them. The CDR3 is CASSLVSRLAEQYF. The DNA of the CDR3 is TGCGCCAGCAGCTTGGTGTCTAGACTCGCCGAGCAGTACTTC.